The rows below give T cell receptor beta chains drawn from one sample of a study of CD8 T cells in ankylosing spondylitis. TCRdb re-called the 5' RACE reads through MiXCR, storing one row per CDR3 protein. The sample has 200,000 to 250,000 distinct CDR3 sequences, roughly 8% seen once. The material sequenced was blood, either unsorted or a sorted T cell fraction (not recorded which). These receptors were obtained from a female donor with ankylosing spondylitis or in good health (not recorded which). Both conserved end residues are part of each CDR3. Fields, in order: D gene, J gene, V gene, clone size, CDR3 protein, CDR3 DNA. D genes are given only for firm matches. Expanded clones get a size class; other rows say once, few or many, or leave the size out.

>NA|TRBJ2-7|TRBV29-1|many
CSVAYQPISYEQYF
TGCAGCGTTGCCTACCAGCCGATCTCCTACGAGCAGTACTTC
>NA|TRBJ2-3|TRBV18|NA
CASSPGISTDTQYF
TGTGCCAGCTCACCCGGGATTTCCACAGATACGCAGTATTTT
>TRBD2|TRBJ2-1|TRBV6-2/TRBV6-3|few
CASSLAGGTNEQFF
TGTGCCAGCAGTTTGGCGGGAGGGACAAATGAGCAGTTCTTC
>NA|TRBJ1-5|TRBV11-2|many
CASSLMAGLGYSNQPQHF
TGTGCCAGCAGCTTAATGGCAGGGTTGGGGTATAGCAATCAGCCCCAGCATTTT
>NA|TRBJ2-5|TRBV29-1|many
CSVEEGWETQYF
TGCAGCGTTGAAGAGGGATGGGAGACCCAGTACTTC
>NA|TRBJ2-1|TRBV7-9|few
CASRLELGNEQFF
TGTGCCAGCAGGTTGGAGTTGGGCAATGAGCAGTTCTTC
>TRBD1|TRBJ1-6|TRBV6-1|few
CASSRTGGRNSPLHF
TGTGCCAGCAGTCGGACAGGGGGCAGAAATTCACCCCTCCACTTT
>TRBD1|TRBJ2-3|TRBV10-3|many
CAISENRGRATDTQYF
TGTGCCATCAGTGAAAATAGGGGGCGGGCCACAGATACGCAGTATTTT
>NA|TRBJ2-7|TRBV20-1|many
CSAYRPAVSSYEQYF
TGCAGTGCTTACCGTCCAGCGGTTAGCTCCTACGAGCAGTACTTC
>TRBD2|TRBJ2-1|TRBV30|many
CAWVPGLAGEAPYNEQFF
TGTGCCTGGGTACCGGGACTAGCGGGAGAAGCCCCCTACAATGAGCAGTTCTTC
>NA|TRBJ1-1|TRBV19|many
CASSIPLKGTEAFF
TGTGCCAGTAGTATACCCCTTAAGGGGACTGAAGCTTTCTTT
>TRBD2|TRBJ2-2|TRBV7-3|many
CASSLGLAGGTGELFF
TGTGCCAGCAGCTTAGGACTAGCGGGAGGCACCGGGGAGCTGTTTTTT
>TRBD1|TRBJ2-7|TRBV7-2|NA
CASSPGQGRSYEQYF
TGTGCCAGCAGTCCGGGACAGGGGAGGTCCTACGAGCAGTACTTC
>NA|TRBJ2-2|TRBV7-2|NA
CASSFGGLRGGELFF
TGTGCCAGCAGCTTTGGTGGACTGCGGGGCGGGGAGCTGTTTTTT
>NA|TRBJ1-1|TRBV20-1|NA
CSAREWGSEAFF
TGCAGTGCTAGGGAGTGGGGCTCTGAAGCTTTCTTT
>NA|TRBJ2-5|TRBV12-3/TRBV12-4|many
CASSLSPDETQYF
TGTGCCAGCAGTTTAAGTCCTGACGAGACCCAGTACTTC
>NA|TRBJ2-5|TRBV5-1|many
CASSLTARSDQETQYF
TGCGCCAGCAGCTTGACCGCTAGGTCGGACCAAGAGACCCAGTACTTC
>TRBD2|TRBJ2-5|TRBV5-1|many
CASRPNMASGRLETQYF
TGCGCCAGCAGGCCCAATATGGCTAGCGGGAGGTTGGAGACCCAGTACTTC
>TRBD1|TRBJ2-1|TRBV7-2|many
CASSLGTGGPYNEQFF
TGTGCCAGCAGCCTCGGAACAGGGGGGCCTTACAATGAGCAGTTCTTC
>NA|TRBJ1-1|TRBV3-1|many
CASSQHNRSPNTEAFF
TGTGCCAGCAGCCAACATAACAGGAGCCCGAACACTGAAGCTTTCTTT
>TRBD1|TRBJ2-1|TRBV29-1|many
CSVVGQGGHNEQFF
TGCAGCGTGGTGGGACAGGGAGGTCACAATGAGCAGTTCTTC
>NA|TRBJ1-4|TRBV12-3/TRBV12-4|many
CASSFQTGRSNEKLFF
TGTGCCAGCAGTTTCCAAACAGGGAGGTCTAATGAAAAACTGTTTTTT
>NA|TRBJ1-6|TRBV27|many
CASSEQTYYSPLHF
TGTGCCAGCAGTGAGCAGACGTACTATTCACCCCTCCACTTT
>NA|TRBJ1-6|TRBV7-9|NA
CASSLGDTLAGSPLHF
TGTGCCAGCAGCTTAGGGGACACCCTAGCAGGTTCACCCCTCCACTTT
>NA|TRBJ1-1|TRBV6-1|many
CASSELGGLDEAFF
TGTGCCAGCAGTGAATTAGGCGGGCTAGATGAGGCTTTCTTT
>NA|TRBJ2-5|TRBV20-1|NA
CSAPLRGQETQYF
TGCAGTGCTCCCCTCCGCGGACAAGAGACCCAGTACTTC
>NA|TRBJ2-6|TRBV7-2|NA
CASTEQGPGANVLTF
TGTGCCAGCACCGAACAGGGACCCGGGGCCAACGTCCTGACTTTC
>NA|TRBJ1-1|TRBV27|many
CASSPGGGGVWTEAFF
TGTGCCAGCAGTCCCGGAGGGGGAGGGGTTTGGACTGAAGCTTTCTTT
>NA|TRBJ2-1|TRBV7-9|many
CASSLPSISSYNEQFF
TGTGCCAGCAGCCTCCCCTCAATCAGCTCCTACAATGAGCAGTTCTTC
>NA|TRBJ1-1|TRBV6-2/TRBV6-3|many
CASTTGGSEAFF
TGTGCCAGCACCACGGGGGGCTCTGAAGCTTTCTTT
>NA|TRBJ2-7|TRBV5-5|many
CASSLVARPYEQYF
TGTGCCAGCAGCTTGGTTGCAAGGCCCTACGAGCAGTACTTC
>NA|TRBJ1-6|TRBV6-1|many
CASSEGLYNSPLHF
TGTGCCAGCAGTGAAGGGCTCTATAATTCACCCCTCCACTTT
>TRBD2|TRBJ2-3|TRBV30|few
CAWRVPGGSNTQYF
TGTGCCTGGAGGGTCCCGGGAGGTTCGAATACGCAGTATTTT
>NA|TRBJ2-1|TRBV5-4|many
CASSFKGGYNEQFF
TGTGCCAGCAGCTTTAAGGGAGGCTACAATGAGCAGTTCTTC
>TRBD2|TRBJ2-1|TRBV7-9|NA
CASSGSGSGEQFF
TGTGCCAGCAGCGGTAGCGGGAGCGGTGAGCAGTTCTTC
>NA|TRBJ2-7|TRBV12-3/TRBV12-4|NA
CASRDSGAHEQYF
TGTGCCAGTCGGGACTCGGGGGCCCACGAGCAGTACTTC
>NA|TRBJ2-7|TRBV6-1|NA
CASSEARSSAIYEQYF
TGTGCCAGCAGTGAAGCCCGGTCTAGCGCGATTTACGAGCAGTACTTC
>NA|TRBJ2-4|TRBV12-3/TRBV12-4|many
CASSPLVVAKNIQYF
TGTGCCAGCAGTCCATTGGTTGTGGCCAAAAACATTCAGTACTTC
>NA|TRBJ2-5|TRBV28|few
CASSPGGQSFKTQYF
TGTGCCAGCAGCCCCGGGGGACAGTCGTTTAAGACCCAGTACTTC
>NA|TRBJ1-2|TRBV20-1|many
CSAKHYFYGYTF
TGCAGTGCTAAACACTATTTCTATGGCTACACCTTC
>TRBD2|TRBJ2-7|TRBV6-2/TRBV6-3|many
CASVSGTTILTYEQYF
TGTGCCAGTGTATCCGGGACTACCATCCTCACCTACGAGCAGTACTTC
>TRBD1|TRBJ2-7|TRBV20-1|few
CSARTGTGENEQYF
TGCAGTGCTAGAACCGGGACAGGGGAAAACGAGCAGTACTTC
>NA|TRBJ1-1|TRBV30|NA
CAWVGRDEAFF
TGTGCCTGGGTGGGCCGGGACGAAGCTTTCTTT
>NA|TRBJ1-4|TRBV7-2|many
CASSLAVGSNEKLFF
TGTGCCAGCAGCTTAGCTGTAGGGTCTAATGAAAAACTGTTTTTT
>TRBD1|TRBJ1-2|TRBV7-3|many
CASSPAGGYGYTF
TGTGCCAGCAGCCCCGCAGGGGGCTATGGCTACACCTTC
>TRBD2|TRBJ2-5|TRBV20-1|many
CSARSTSGTPGETQYF
TGCAGTGCTAGATCGACTAGCGGGACCCCCGGGGAGACCCAGTACTTC
>NA|TRBJ2-1|TRBV4-3|many
CASSQDRGDNEQFF
TGCGCCAGCAGCCAAGATAGGGGGGACAATGAGCAGTTCTTC
>NA|TRBJ2-2|TRBV29-1|few
CSVTRSGTGELFF
TGCAGCGTTACCCGTTCAGGGACCGGGGAGCTGTTTTTT
>NA|TRBJ1-3|TRBV10-3|many
CAIRLKTVSGNTIYF
TGTGCCATCAGGTTGAAGACAGTCTCTGGAAACACCATATATTTT
>TRBD2|TRBJ2-5|TRBV5-6|few
CAAQTSGTTETQYF
TGTGCCGCACAGACTAGCGGGACCACCGAGACCCAGTACTTC
>NA|TRBJ2-5|TRBV7-9|NA
CASSLAGQGETQYF
TGTGCCAGCAGCTTAGCGGGCCAGGGCGAGACCCAGTACTTC
>NA|TRBJ1-1|TRBV18|many
CASSPRAEMNTEAFF
TGTGCCAGCTCACCAAGGGCAGAGATGAACACTGAAGCTTTCTTT
>NA|TRBJ2-3|TRBV2|many
CASSEIRSSRDTQYF
TGTGCCAGCAGTGAAATAAGGAGCAGCAGGGATACGCAGTATTTT
>TRBD2|TRBJ2-7|TRBV11-2|few
CASSLGSGSLAGPYEQYF
TGTGCCAGCAGCTTAGGTTCTGGGTCACTAGCGGGACCCTACGAGCAGTACTTC